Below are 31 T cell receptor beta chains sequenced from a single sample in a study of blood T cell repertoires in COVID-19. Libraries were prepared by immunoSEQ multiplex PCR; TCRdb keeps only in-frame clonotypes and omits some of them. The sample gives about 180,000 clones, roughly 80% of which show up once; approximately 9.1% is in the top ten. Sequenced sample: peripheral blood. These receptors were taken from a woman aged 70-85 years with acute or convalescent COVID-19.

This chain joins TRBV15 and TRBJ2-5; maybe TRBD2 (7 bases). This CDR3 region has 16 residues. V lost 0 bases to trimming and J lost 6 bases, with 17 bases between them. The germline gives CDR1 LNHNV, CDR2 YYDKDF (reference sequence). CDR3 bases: TGTGCCACCAGCAGAGATCGTCCGGGGGGCGGGCAGACCCAGTACTTC. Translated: CATSRDRPGGGQTQYF.

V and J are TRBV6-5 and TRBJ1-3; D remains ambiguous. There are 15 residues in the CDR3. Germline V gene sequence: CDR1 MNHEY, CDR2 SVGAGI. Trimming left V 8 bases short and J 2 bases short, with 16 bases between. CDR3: CASGEFRRPGNTIYF. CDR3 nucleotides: TGTGCCAGCGGGGAGTTTAGGAGGCCTGGAAACACCATATATTTT.

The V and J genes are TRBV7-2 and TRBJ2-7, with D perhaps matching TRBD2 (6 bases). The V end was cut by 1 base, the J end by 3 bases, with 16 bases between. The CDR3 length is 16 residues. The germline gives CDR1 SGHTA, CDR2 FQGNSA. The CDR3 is CASSLGGALGGYEQYF. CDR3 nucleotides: TGTGCCAGCAGCTTAGGCGGGGCTTTGGGGGGCTACGAGCAGTACTTC.

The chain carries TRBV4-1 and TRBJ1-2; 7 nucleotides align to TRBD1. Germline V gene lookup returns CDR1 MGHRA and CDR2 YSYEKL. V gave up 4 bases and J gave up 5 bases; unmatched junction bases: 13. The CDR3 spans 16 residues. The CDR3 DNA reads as TGCGCCAGCAGCCGGTACTGGACAGGTCGGGGGTATGGCTACACCTTC. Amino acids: CASSRYWTGRGYGYTF.

CDR3 residues: CASSSRLGLAGGQDTQYF. The CDR3, as DNA: TGTGCCAGCAGCTCACGACTGGGGCTAGCGGGGGGCCAAGATACGCAGTATTTT. The rearrangement joins TRBV11-2 to TRBJ2-3, with TRBD2 identical over 11 bases. The junction had 14 bases not matched to a gene; V was cut back by 4 bases and J by 5 bases. The CDR3 runs to 18 residues. In germline, CDR1 is SGHAT, CDR2 FQNNGV.

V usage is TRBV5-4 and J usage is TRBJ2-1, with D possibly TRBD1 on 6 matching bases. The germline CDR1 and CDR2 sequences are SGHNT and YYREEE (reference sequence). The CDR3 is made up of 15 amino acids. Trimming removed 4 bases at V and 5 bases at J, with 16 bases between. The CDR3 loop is CASSNHGTINNEQFF. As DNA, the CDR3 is TGTGCCAGCAGCAACCACGGGACAATTAACAATGAGCAGTTCTTC.

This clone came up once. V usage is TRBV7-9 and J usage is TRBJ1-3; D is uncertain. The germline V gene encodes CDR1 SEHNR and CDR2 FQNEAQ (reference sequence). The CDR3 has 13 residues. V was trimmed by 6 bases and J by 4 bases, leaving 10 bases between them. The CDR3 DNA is TGTGCCAGCAGTACCACTACGGGAAACACCATATATTTT. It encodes CASSTTTGNTIYF.

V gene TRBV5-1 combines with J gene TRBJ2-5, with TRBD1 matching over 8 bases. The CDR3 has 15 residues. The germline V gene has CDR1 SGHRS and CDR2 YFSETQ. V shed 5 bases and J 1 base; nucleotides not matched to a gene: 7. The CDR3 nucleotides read TGCGCCAGCAGACAACTCCAGGGGGCCCAAGAGACCCAGTACTTC. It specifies CASRQLQGAQETQYF.

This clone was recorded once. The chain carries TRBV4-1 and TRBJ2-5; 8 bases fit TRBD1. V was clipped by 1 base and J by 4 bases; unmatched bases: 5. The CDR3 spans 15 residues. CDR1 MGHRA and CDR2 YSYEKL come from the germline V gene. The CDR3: CASSQARQGRETQYF. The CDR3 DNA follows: TGCGCCAGCAGCCAAGCCCGACAGGGGAGAGAGACCCAGTACTTC.

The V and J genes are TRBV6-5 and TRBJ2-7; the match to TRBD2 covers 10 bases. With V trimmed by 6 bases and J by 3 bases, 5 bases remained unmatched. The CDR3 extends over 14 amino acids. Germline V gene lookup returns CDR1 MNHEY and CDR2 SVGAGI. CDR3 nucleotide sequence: TGTGCCAGCAGAGGACGGACTAGCGGCTACGAGCAGTACTTC. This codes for CASRGRTSGYEQYF.

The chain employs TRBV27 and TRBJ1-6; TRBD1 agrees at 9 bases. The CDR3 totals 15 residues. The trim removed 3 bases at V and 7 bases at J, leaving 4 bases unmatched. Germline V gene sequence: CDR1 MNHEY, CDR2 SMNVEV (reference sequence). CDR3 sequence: CASSFWTGENSPLHF. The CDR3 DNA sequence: TGTGCCAGCAGTTTTTGGACAGGGGAGAATTCACCCCTCCACTTT.

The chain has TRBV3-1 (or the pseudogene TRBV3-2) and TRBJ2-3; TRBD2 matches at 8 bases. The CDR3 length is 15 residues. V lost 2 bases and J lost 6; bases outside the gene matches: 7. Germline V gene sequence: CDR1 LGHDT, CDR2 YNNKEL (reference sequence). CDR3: CASSQRSGSGDTQYF. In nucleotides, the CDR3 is TGTGCCAGCAGCCAAAGGAGCGGGAGCGGGGATACGCAGTATTTT.

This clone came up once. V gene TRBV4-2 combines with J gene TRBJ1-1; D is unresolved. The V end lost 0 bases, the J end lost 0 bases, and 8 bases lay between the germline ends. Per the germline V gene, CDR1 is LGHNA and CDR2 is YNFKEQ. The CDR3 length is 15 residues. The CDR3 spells CASSQDNRLNTEAFF. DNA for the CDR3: TGTGCCAGCAGCCAAGATAACAGATTGAACACTGAAGCTTTCTTT.

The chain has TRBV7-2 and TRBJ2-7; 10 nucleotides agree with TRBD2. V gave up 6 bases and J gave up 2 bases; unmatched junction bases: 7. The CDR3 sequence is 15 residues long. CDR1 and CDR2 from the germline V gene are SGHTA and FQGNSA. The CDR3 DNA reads TGTGCCAGCAGACTTAGCGGGGGGCCGACCTACGAGCAGTACTTC. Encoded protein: CASRLSGGPTYEQYF.

The CDR3 reads CASSAPLARRDEQFF. CDR3 nucleotide sequence: TGTGCCAGCAGCGCACCCCTGGCCCGCCGGGATGAGCAGTTCTTC. The rearrangement uses TRBV28 and TRBJ2-1; D uncertain. Between the trimmed V and J ends, which lost 6 bases and 8 bases, there was a span of 20 bases. The CDR3 loop spans 15 amino acids. Germline V CDR1 and CDR2: MDHEN, SYDVKM. Full variable domain (missing parts from reference TRBV28 and TRBJ2-1): DVKVTQSSRYLVKRTGEKVFLECVQDMDHENMFWYRQDPGLGLRLIYFSYDVKMKEKGDIPEGYSVSREKKERFSLILESASTNQTSMYLCASSAPLARRDEQFFGPGTRLTVL.

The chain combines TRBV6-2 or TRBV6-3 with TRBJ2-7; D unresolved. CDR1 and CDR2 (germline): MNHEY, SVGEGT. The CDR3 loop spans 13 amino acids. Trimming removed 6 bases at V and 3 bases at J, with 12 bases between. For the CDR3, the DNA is TGTGCCAGCAGCCCCTTCACACGCTACGAGCAGTACTTC. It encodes CASSPFTRYEQYF.

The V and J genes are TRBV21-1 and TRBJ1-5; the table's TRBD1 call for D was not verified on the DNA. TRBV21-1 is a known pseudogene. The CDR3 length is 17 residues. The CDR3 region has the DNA TGTGCCAGCAGCAAATCCTGGACAGGGCGGTCGGGTCAGCCCCAGCATTTT. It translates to CASSKSWTGRSGQPQHF.

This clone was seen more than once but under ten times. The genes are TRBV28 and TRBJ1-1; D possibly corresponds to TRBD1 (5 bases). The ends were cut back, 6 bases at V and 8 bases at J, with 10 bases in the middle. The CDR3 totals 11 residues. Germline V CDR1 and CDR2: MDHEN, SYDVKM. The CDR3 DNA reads TGTGCCAGCAGCACCGACAGAGAAGCTTTCTTT. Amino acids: CASSTDREAFF.

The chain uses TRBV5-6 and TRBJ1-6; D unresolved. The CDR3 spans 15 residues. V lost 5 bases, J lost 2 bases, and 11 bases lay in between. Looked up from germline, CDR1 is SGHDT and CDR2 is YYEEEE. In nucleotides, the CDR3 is TGTGCCAGCAGTCTTCCCCCGGCCTATAATTCACCCCTCCACTTT. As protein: CASSLPPAYNSPLHF. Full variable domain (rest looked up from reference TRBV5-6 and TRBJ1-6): DAGVTQSPTHLIKTRGQQVTLRCSPKSGHDTVSWYQQALGQGPQFIFQYYEEEERQRGNFPDRFSGHQFPNYSSELNVNALLLGDSALYLCASSLPPAYNSPLHFGNGTRLTVT.

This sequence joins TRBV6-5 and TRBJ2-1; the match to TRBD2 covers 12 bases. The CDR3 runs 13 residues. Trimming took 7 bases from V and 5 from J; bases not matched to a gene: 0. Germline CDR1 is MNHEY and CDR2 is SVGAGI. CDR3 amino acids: CASTSGRDNEQFF. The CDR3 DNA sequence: TGTGCCAGCACTAGCGGGAGGGACAATGAGCAGTTCTTC.

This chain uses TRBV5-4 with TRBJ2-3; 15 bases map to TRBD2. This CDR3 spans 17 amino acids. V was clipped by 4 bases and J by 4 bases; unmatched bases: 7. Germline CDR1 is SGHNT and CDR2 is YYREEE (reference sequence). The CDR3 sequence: CASSPSRTSGGADTQYF. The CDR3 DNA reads TGTGCCAGCAGCCCATCCCGGACTAGCGGGGGGGCAGATACGCAGTATTTT.

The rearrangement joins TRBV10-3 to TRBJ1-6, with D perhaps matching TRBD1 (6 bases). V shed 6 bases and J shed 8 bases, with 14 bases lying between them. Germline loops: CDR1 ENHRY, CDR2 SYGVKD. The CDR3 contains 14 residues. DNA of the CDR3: TGTGCCATCAGGATGGACAGAAACTATTCACCCCTCCACTTT. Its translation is CAIRMDRNYSPLHF.

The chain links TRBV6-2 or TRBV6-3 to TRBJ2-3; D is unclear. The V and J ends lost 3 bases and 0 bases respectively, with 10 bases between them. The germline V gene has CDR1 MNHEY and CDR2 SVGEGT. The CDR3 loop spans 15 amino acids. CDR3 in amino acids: CASSYMSGSTDTQYF. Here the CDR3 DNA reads TGTGCCAGCAGTTATATGTCCGGGAGCACAGATACGCAGTATTTT.

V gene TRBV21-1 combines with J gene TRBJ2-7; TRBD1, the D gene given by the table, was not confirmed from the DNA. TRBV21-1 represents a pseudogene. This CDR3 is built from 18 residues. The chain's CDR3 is CASSKGWAGNKQPYEQYF. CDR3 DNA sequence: TGTGCCAGCAGCAAAGGGTGGGCAGGCAACAAACAACCCTACGAGCAGTACTTC.

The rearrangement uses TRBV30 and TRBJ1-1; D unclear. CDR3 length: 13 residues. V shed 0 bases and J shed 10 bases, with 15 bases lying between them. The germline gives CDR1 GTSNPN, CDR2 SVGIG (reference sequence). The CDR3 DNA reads TGTGCCTGGAGTGTACAATCTGGACTGGGAGCTTTCTTT. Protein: CAWSVQSGLGAFF.

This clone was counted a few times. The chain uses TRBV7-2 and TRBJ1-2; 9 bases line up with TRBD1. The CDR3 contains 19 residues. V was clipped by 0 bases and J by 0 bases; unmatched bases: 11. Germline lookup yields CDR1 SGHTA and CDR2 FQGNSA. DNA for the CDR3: TGTGCCAGCAGCTTAGCGCTAGGGACAGGGCAAGGCCCTAACTATGGCTACACCTTC. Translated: CASSLALGTGQGPNYGYTF.

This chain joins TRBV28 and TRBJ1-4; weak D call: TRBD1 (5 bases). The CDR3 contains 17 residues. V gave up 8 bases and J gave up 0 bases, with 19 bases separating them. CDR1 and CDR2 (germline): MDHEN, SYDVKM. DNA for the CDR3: TGTGCCAGCTTCTCGGGGGTCCGGGGGGCAACTAATGAAAAACTGTTTTTT. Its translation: CASFSGVRGATNEKLFF.

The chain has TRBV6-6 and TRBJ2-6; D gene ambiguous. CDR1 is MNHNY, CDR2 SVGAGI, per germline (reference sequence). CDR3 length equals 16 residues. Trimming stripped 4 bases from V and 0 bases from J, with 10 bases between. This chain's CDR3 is CASSSLQISGANVLTF. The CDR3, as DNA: TGTGCCAGCAGTTCCCTCCAGATCTCTGGGGCCAACGTCCTGACTTTC.

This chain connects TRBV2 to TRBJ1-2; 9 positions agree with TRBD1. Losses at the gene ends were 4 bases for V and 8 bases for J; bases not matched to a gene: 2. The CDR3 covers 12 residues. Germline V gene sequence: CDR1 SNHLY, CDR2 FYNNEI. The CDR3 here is CASSGDRGGYTF. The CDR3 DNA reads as TGTGCCAGCAGTGGTGACAGGGGGGGCTACACCTTC.

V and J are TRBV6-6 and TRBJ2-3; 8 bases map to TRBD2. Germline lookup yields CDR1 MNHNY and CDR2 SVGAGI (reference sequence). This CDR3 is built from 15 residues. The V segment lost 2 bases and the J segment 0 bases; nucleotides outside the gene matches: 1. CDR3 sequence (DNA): TGTGCCAGCAGTTACCGGACTAGCAGCACAGATACGCAGTATTTT. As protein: CASSYRTSSTDTQYF.

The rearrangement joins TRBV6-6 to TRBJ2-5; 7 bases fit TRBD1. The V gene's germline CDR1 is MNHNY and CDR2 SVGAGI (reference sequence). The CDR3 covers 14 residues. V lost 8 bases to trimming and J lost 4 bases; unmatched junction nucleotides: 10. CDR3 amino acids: CASSPDRVGETQYF. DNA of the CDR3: TGTGCCAGCTCTCCTGACAGGGTGGGAGAGACCCAGTACTTC.